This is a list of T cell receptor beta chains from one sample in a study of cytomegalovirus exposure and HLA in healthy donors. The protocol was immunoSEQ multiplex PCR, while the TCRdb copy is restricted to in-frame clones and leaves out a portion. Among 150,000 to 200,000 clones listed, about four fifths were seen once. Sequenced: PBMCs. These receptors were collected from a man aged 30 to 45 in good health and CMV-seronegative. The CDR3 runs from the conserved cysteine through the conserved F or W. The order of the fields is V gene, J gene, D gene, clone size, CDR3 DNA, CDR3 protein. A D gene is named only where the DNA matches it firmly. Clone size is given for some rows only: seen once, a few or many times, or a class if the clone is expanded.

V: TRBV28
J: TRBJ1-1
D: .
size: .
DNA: TGTGCCAGCAGCCGGGGAGGATCACTCTCAGCGAACACTGAAGCTTTCTTT
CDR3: CASSRGGSLSANTEAFF

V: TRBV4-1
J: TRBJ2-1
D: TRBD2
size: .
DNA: TGCGCCACAGGGACTAGCGTGAATGAGCAGTTCTTC
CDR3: CATGTSVNEQFF

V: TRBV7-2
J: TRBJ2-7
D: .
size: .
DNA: TGTGCCAGCAGCTTGACTAGCTACGAGCAGTACTTC
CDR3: CASSLTSYEQYF

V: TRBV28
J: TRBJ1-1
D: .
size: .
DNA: TGTGCCAGCAGTACTCCCAACACTGAAGCTTTCTTT
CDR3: CASSTPNTEAFF

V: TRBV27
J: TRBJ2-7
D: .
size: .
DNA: TGTGCCCCTGAGAGGGGGACATTTTCCTACGAGCAGTACTTC
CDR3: CAPERGTFSYEQYF

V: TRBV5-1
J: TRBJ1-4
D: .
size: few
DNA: TGCGCCAGCAGCGAGGACGGGGCAACTAATGAAAAACTGTTTTTT
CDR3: CASSEDGATNEKLFF

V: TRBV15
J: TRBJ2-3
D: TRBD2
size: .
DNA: TGTGCCACCGGAGCGGGAGACACAGATACGCAGTATTTT
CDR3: CATGAGDTDTQYF

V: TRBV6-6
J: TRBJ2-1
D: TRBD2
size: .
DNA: TGTGCCAGCAGCCCAGAGAAGGTTTTCGCGGCGGGGGAGTTCTTC
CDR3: CASSPEKVFAAGEFF

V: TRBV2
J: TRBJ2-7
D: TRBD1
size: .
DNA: TGTGCCAGCAGTACAACAGGGGGCGAGCAGTACTTC
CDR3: CASSTTGGEQYF

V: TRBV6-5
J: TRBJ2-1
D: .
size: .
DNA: TGTGCCAGCAGTTTGACAGACACTTACAATGAGCAGTTCTTC
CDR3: CASSLTDTYNEQFF

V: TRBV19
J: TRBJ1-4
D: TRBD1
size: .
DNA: TGTGCCAGTAGAACAACGGACAGGGGCGACGAAAAACTGTTTTTT
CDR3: CASRTTDRGDEKLFF

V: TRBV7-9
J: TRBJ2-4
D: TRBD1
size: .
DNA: TGTGCCAGCAGCTACGGACAGGGGGTAGCCAAAAACATTCAGTACTTC
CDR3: CASSYGQGVAKNIQYF

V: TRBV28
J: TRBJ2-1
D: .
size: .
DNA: TGTGCCAGCAGTTTAGACTCTTACAATGAGCAGTTCTTC
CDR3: CASSLDSYNEQFF

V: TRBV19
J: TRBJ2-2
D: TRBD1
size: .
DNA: TGTGCCAGTAGTACCTCCGGGACCAGGGGGATCGGGGAGCTGTTTTTT
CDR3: CASSTSGTRGIGELFF

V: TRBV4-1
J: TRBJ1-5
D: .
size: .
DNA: TGCGCCAGCAGCCAAGAGGACAGCTTTTTAAATCAGCCCCAGCATTTT
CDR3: CASSQEDSFLNQPQHF

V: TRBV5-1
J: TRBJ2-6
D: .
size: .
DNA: TGCGCCAGCAGCTTTAGGGAGGCCCTACTGTCAGGGGCCAACGTCCTGACTTTC
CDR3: CASSFREALLSGANVLTF

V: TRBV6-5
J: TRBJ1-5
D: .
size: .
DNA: TGTGCCAGCAGTTCCCTAGTCGGACAGCCCCAGCATTTT
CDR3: CASSSLVGQPQHF

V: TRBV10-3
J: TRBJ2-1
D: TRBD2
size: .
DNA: TGTGCCATCAGCAAGACCGGGACTAGTTACTACAATGAGCAGTTCTTC
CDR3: CAISKTGTSYYNEQFF

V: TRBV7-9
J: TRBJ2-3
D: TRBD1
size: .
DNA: TGTGCCAGCAGCTTGTCTATCCGGGACAGGGTGATCACAGATACGCAGTATTTT
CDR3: CASSLSIRDRVITDTQYF

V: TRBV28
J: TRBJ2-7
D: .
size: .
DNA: TGTGCCAGCACCTCCCCAGTAACTACTAAGGAGCAGTACTTC
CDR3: CASTSPVTTKEQYF

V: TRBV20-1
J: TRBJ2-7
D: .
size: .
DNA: TGCAGTGCAGGGGAGGCCTACGAGCAGTACTTC
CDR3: CSAGEAYEQYF

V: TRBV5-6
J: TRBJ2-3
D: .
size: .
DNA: TGTGCCAGCAGCTTGTCCCTCACAGATACGCAGTATTTT
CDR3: CASSLSLTDTQYF

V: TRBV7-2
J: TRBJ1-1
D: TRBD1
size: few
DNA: TGTGCCAGCAGCTTAGGGGACAGTAGGACTGAAGCTTTCTTT
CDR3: CASSLGDSRTEAFF

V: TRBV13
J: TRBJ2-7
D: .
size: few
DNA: TGTGCCAGCAGCTTATACACAGGGAATTACGAGCAGTACTTC
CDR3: CASSLYTGNYEQYF

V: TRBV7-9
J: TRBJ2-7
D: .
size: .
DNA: TGTGCCAGCAGCATTACGGGACACGGCTACGAGCAGTACTTC
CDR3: CASSITGHGYEQYF

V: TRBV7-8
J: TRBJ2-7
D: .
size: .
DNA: TGTGCCAGCAGCCTAAGGGGGGGCGGGGGAGACGAGCAGTACTTC
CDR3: CASSLRGGGGDEQYF

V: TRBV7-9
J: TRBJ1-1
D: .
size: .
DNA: TGTGCCAGCAGCTTTAGGCCCAAAGGACAGTTGTTGAACACTGAAGCTTTCTTT
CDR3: CASSFRPKGQLLNTEAFF

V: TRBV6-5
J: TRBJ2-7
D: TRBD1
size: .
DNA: TGTGCCAGCAGTTCTCTTACGACAGGGGAAAAAAGAGAGCAGTACTTC
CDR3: CASSSLTTGEKREQYF

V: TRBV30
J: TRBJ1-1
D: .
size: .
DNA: TGTGCCTGGAGCTACGGGGGGAGCACTGAAGCTTTCTTT
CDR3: CAWSYGGSTEAFF

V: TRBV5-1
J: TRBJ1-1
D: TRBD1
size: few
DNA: TGCGCCAGCAGCTTCGGACAGGGGAACACTGAAGCTTTCTTT
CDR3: CASSFGQGNTEAFF

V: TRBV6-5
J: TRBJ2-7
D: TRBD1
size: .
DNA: TGTGCCAGCAGGATCGACAGGGGTGCGTACGAGCAGTACTTC
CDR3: CASRIDRGAYEQYF

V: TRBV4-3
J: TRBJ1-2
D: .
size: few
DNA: TGCGCCAGCAGCCAAGAAGAACAGGGATCCTATGGCTACACCTTC
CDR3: CASSQEEQGSYGYTF

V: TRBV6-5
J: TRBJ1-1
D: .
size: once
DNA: TGTGCCAGCAGCCGGCGGGGGGCGGGAGAAGCTTTCTTT
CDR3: CASSRRGAGEAFF

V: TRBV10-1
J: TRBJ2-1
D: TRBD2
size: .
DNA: TGCGCCAGCAGTGAGTCGGCTGCGGGAGCCCGCAATGAGCAGTTCTTC
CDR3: CASSESAAGARNEQFF

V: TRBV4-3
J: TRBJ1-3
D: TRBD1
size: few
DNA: TGCGCCAGCAGCCTGGACAGGGGGGGAGGAAACACCATATATTTT
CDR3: CASSLDRGGGNTIYF

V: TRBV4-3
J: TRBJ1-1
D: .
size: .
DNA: TGCGCCAGCAGCCAAGATTCCAGGAACACTGAAGCTTTCTTT
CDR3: CASSQDSRNTEAFF

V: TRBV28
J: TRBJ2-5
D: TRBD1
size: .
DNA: TGTGCCAGCACTCCAGTGGGACAGGGGGCAAGTCAGGAGACCCAGTACTTC
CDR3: CASTPVGQGASQETQYF

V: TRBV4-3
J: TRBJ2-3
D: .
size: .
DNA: TGCGCCAGCAGCCAAGGCAGGGAAAGAACAGATACGCAGTATTTT
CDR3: CASSQGRERTDTQYF

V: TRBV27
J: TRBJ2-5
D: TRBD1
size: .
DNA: TGTGCCAGCAGGAAGGGGGCCCGGGAGACCCAGTACTTC
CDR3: CASRKGARETQYF

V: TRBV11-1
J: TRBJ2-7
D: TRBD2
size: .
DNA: TGTGCCAGCAGCCAACTAGCGGGACCCTTCGAGCAGTACTTC
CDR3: CASSQLAGPFEQYF

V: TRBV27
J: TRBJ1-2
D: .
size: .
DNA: TGTGCCAGCAGTTTATCCGGCTCGGGCCTACCGGGAGGCTACACCTTC
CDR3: CASSLSGSGLPGGYTF

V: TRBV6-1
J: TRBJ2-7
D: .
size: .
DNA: TGTGCCAGCACCCCGGGAGGGACAGGGTACTACGAGCAGTACTTC
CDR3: CASTPGGTGYYEQYF

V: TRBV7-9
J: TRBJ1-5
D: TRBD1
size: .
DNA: TGTGCCAGCAGCGTAGGGACAGGTGATCAGCCCCAGCATTTT
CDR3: CASSVGTGDQPQHF

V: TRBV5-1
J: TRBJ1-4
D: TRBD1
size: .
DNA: TGCGCCAGCAGCTTGGGACAGGGGGCGCCTAATGAAAAACTGTTTTTT
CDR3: CASSLGQGAPNEKLFF

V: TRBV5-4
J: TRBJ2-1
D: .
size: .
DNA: TGTGCCAGCAGCGCGGCGACTACTCTCTACAATGAGCAGTTCTTC
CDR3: CASSAATTLYNEQFF

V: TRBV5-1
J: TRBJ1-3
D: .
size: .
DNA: TGCGCCAGCTCCGACAGGATAAACACCATATATTTT
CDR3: CASSDRINTIYF

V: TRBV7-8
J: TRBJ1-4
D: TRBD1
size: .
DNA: TGTGCCAGCAGCTTACTGGGGACAGGGTATAATGAAAAACTGTTTTTT
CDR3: CASSLLGTGYNEKLFF

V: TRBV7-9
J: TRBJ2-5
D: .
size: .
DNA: TGTTCCAGCAGCAGCAAGGAGACCCAGTACTTC
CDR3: CSSSSKETQYF

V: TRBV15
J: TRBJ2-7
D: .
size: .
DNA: TGTGCCACCAGCAGAGATCAGGGGCCCTACGAGCAGTACTTC
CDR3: CATSRDQGPYEQYF

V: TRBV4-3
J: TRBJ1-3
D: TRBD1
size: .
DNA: TGCGCCAGCAGCCAGGGAACAGGGGCCGGAAACACCATATATTTT
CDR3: CASSQGTGAGNTIYF